This T cell receptor beta chain was captured by sequencing in a study of low-dose radiotherapy and immunotherapy resistance in tumors. First-strand cDNA used TRAV- and TRBV-specific primers, covering alpha and beta chains. The authors ran around 22 PCR cycles to amplify TCRs with a constant-region primer and V-primer adapter. In TCRdb, the reads were re-called with MiXCR into one record per CDR3 protein. The data hold tens of thousands of distinct CDR3 sequences, with around a sixth observed a single time. This clonotype has at least ten counts. The V and J ends lost 1 base and 5 bases, in that order; junction bases with no gene match: 4. Per the germline V gene, CDR1 is SGHVS and CDR2 is FNYEAQ. The CDR3 sequence is 15 residues long. Time point denoted: after trial treatment. Treatment here: LDRT plus nivolumab, ipilimumab, low-dose cyclophosphamide and aspirin (RACIN trial).

This TCR was sampled from a male donor with prostate cancer. The source material was PBMCs, sampled after low-dose radiotherapy plus immunotherapy. This chain uses TRBV7-6 with TRBJ2-7, with 11 bases lining up with TRBD1. The CDR3 DNA reads as TGTGCCAGCAGCTTAGATAGGACAGGGGGCCACGAGCAGTACTTC. Translating it yields CASSLDRTGGHEQYF.